This T cell receptor beta chain stems from a study of breast tumors, draining lymph nodes, adjacent tissues. Findings and limits, study-wide: Compared with lymph nodes, tumors were less diverse; compared with nontumor tissue, more.

Samples came from axillary lymph nodes draining the breast cancer. Trimming removed 7 bases at V and 5 bases at J, with 21 bases between. The CDR3 length is 15 residues. TCRdb fed the multiplex PCR reads into MiXCR, producing one record per CDR3 protein. The sample holds about 180,000 distinct CDR3 sequences, roughly a third seen once. This clonotype was detected many times. Its antigen is as yet unknown. The sample consisted of axillary lymph node tissue. The chain carries TRBV12-3 or TRBV12-4 and TRBJ2-7; the D gene could be TRBD1 or TRBD2 (6 bases each). The clonotype comes from a female donor with breast cancer. Some clones in this sample may be carry-over from other donors' samples. The CDR3, as DNA: TGTGCCAGCAAGGCCTCGACGGGGGCCCTCCACGAGCAGTACTTC. Its protein is CASKASTGALHEQYF.